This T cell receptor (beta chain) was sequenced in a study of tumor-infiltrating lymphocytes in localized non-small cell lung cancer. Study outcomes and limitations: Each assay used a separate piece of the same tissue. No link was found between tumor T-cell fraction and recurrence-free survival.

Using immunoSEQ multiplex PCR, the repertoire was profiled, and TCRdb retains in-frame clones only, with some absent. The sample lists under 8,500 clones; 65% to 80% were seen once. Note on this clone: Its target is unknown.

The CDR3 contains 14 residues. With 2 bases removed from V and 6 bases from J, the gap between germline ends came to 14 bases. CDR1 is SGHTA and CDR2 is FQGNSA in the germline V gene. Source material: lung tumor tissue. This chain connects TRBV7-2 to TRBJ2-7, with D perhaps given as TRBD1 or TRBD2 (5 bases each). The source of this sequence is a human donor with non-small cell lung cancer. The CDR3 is CASSLHEGDPEQYF. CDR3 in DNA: TGTGCCAGCAGCTTACATGAAGGGGACCCCGAGCAGTACTTC.